Presented here are 6 T cell receptor beta chains from one specimen sequenced in a study of blood T cell dynamics during melanoma immunotherapy. TCRdb keeps only in-frame clones here, not all; method: immunoSEQ multiplex PCR. The sample carries some 10,000 clones, around 86% recorded once. Time point denoted: pre-treatment baseline. Sequenced here: blood, sampled from a patient treated with checkpoint blockade. These receptors were obtained from a human donor with melanoma.

V and J are TRBV16 and TRBJ2-7; D unclear. CDR1 and CDR2 from the germline V gene are KGHSY and FQNENV. The CDR3 has 14 residues. V gave up 0 bases and J gave up 0 bases, with 6 bases separating them. This CDR3 is CASSQSAGSYEQYF. In nucleotides, the CDR3 is TGTGCCAGCAGCCAATCCGCCGGCTCCTACGAGCAGTACTTC.

This chain links TRBV19 with TRBJ2-2; tentative D call: TRBD2 (5 bases). The germline V gene encodes CDR1 LNHDA and CDR2 SQIVND (reference sequence). CDR3 length equals 13 residues. Trimming pared 5 bases from V and 5 bases from J, leaving 9 bases between. The CDR3 loop reads CASSPDYTGELFF. The CDR3 DNA sequence: TGTGCCAGTAGTCCAGACTATACCGGGGAGCTGTTTTTT.

The rearrangement links TRBV28 to TRBJ1-3; no definite D call. The CDR3 spans 12 residues. Trimming cost V 2 bases and J 4 bases, with 3 bases left between them. CDR1 MDHEN and CDR2 SYDVKM come from the germline V gene. The CDR3, as DNA: TGTGCCAGCAGTTTAATGGGAAACACCATATATTTT. It yields the protein CASSLMGNTIYF.

The gene calls are TRBV9 and TRBJ2-3, with a tentative D call TRBD1 (5 bases). Trimming shortened V by 0 bases and J by 4 bases, and 12 bases separated the two germline ends. In germline, CDR1 is SGDLS, CDR2 YYNGEE. The CDR3 contains 15 residues. The CDR3: CASSVAQRGADTQYF. DNA of the CDR3: TGTGCCAGCAGCGTAGCTCAAAGGGGTGCAGATACGCAGTATTTT. The complete variable domain, with remaining parts taken from reference TRBV9 and TRBJ2-3, reads DSGVTQTPKHLITATGQRVTLRCSPRSGDLSVYWYQQSLDQGLQFLIQYYNGEERAKGNILERFSAQQFPDLHSELNLSSLELGDSALYFCASSVAQRGADTQYFGPGTRLTVL.

J is TRBJ2-1 and V is TRBV9, with 15 bases aligning to TRBD2. Germline values: CDR1 SGDLS, CDR2 YYNGEE. Trimming at V came to 4 bases and at J to 9 bases, leaving 8 bases not matched to a gene. The CDR3 runs to 16 residues. CDR3 protein: CASSPRGTSGGIEQFF. CDR3 coding DNA: TGTGCCAGCAGCCCCAGAGGGACTAGCGGGGGGATTGAGCAGTTCTTC.

The chain employs TRBV11-2 and TRBJ1-4; D unclear. The CDR3 consists of 13 residues. The V end lost 0 bases, the J end lost 8 bases, and 7 bases lay between the germline ends. Germline CDR1 and CDR2: SGHAT and FQNNGV. The CDR3 sequence is CASSLEPGEKLFF. In DNA form, the CDR3 reads TGTGCCAGCAGCTTAGAACCGGGAGAAAAACTGTTTTTT. The full variable domain, in which reference TRBV11-2 and TRBJ1-4 provide the parts outside the CDR3, is EAGVAQSPRYKIIEKRQSVAFWCNPISGHATLYWYQQILGQGPKLLIQFQNNGVVDDSQLPKDRFSAERLKGVDSTLKIQPAKLEDSAVYLCASSLEPGEKLFFGSGTQLSVL.